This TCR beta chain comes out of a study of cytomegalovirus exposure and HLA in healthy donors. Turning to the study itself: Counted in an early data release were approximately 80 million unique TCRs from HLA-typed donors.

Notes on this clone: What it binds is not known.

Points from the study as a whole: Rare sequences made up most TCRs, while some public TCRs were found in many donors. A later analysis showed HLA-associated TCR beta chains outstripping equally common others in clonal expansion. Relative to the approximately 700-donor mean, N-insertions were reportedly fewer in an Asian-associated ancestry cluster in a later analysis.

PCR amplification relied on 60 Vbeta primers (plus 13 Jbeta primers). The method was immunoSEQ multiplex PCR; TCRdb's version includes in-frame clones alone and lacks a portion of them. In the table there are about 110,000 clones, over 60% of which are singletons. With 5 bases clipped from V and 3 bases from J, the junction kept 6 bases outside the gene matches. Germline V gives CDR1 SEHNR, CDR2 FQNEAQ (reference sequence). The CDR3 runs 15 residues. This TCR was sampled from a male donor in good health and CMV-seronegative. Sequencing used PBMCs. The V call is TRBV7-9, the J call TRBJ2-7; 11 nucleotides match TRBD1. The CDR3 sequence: CASSPRTGGVYEQYF. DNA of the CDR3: TGTGCCAGCAGCCCCCGGACAGGGGGCGTCTACGAGCAGTACTTC.